The T cell receptor beta chain under discussion was sequenced for a study of T cells after yellow fever vaccination. Study-level points and caveats: Although the secondary response was weaker, it peaked faster, at day 5 versus 15. High-abundance clonotypes from the bulk population could contaminate FACS-sorted repertoires.

A 5'RACE template-switching step, the method used to make TCR cDNA, added a universal primer site and UMIs. TCRdb independently ran MiXCR on the 5' RACE reads; one entry per CDR3 protein. The table includes 340,000 or so distinct CDR3 sequences, around 13% detected once. This clonotype turned up a few times. The antigen remains unidentified. Sequenced material: CD4+ T cells sorted from PBMCs, taken 15 days after the yellow fever booster vaccination. The clonotype was recovered from a young man who received the YFV17D yellow fever vaccine.

The CDR3 DNA sequence: TGTGCCAGCAGCTTGCATGGGAATGTTCACGAGCAGTACTTC. It codes for CASSLHGNVHEQYF. The chain employs TRBV5-6 and TRBJ2-7; D gene ambiguous. CDR3 length equals 14 residues. Germline loops: CDR1 SGHDT, CDR2 YYEEEE. V lost 1 base and J 5 bases, leaving 13 bases between the germline ends.